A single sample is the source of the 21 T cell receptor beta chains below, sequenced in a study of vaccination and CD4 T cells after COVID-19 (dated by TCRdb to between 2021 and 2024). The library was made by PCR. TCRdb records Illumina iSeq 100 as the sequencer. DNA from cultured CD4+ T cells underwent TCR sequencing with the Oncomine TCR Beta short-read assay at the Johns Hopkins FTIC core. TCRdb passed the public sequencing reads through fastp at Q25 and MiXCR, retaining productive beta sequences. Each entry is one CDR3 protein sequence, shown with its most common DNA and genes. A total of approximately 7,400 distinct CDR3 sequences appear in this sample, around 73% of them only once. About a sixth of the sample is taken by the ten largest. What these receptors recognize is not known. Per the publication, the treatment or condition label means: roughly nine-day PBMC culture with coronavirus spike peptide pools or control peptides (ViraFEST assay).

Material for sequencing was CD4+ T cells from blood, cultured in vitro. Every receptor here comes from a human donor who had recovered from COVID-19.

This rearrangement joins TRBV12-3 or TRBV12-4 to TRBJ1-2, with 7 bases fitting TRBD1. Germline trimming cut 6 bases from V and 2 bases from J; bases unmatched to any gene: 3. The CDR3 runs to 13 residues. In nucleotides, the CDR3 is TGTGCCAGCAGCCGGGACAGAAACTATGGCTACACCTTC. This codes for CASSRDRNYGYTF.

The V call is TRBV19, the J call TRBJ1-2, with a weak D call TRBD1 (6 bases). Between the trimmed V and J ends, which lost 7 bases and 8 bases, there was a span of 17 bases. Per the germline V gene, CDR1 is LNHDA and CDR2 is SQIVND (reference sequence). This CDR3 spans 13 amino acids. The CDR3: CASTPMGALGYTF. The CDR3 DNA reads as TGTGCCAGTACCCCAATGGGGGCGTTGGGCTACACCTTC.

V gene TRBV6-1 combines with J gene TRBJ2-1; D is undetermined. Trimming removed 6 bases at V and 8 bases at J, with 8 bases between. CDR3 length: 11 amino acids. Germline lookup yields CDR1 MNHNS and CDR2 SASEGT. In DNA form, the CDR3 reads TGTGCCAGCAGCCTCAGGCATGAGCAGTTCTTC. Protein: CASSLRHEQFF.

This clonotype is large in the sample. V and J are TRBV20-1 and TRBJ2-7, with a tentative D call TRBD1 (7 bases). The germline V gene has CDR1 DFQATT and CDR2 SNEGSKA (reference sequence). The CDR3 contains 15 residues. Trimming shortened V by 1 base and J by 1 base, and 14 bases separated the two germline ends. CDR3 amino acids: CSARVGQGGSYEQYF. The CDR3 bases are TGCAGTGCTAGAGTAGGTCAGGGGGGATCCTACGAGCAGTACTTC.

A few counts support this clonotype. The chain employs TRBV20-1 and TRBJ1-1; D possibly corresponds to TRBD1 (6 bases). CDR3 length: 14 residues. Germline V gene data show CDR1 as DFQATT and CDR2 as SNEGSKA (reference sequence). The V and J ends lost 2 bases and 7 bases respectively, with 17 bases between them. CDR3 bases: TGCAGTGCTAGACCCTGGGTAGGACAGAGTGAAGCTTTCTTT. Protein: CSARPWVGQSEAFF.

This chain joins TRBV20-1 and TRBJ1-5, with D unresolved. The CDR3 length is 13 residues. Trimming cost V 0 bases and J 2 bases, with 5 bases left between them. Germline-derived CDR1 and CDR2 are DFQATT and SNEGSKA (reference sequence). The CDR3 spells CSAREMGNQPQHF. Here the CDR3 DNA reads TGCAGTGCTAGAGAGATGGGCAATCAGCCCCAGCATTTT.

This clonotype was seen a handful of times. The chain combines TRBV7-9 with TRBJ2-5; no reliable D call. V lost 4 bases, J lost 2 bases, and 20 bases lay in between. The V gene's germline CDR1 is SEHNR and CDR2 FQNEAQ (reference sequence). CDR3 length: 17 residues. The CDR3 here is CASSSLDPSSEQETQYF. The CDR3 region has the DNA TGTGCCAGCAGCTCCCTAGATCCCTCCAGCGAACAAGAGACCCAGTACTTC.

This CDR3 reads CASSFSPNYGYTF. The CDR3 nucleotides read TGTGCCAGCAGTTTCTCTCCCAACTATGGCTACACCTTC. The rearrangement joins TRBV6-5 to TRBJ1-2; no clear D gene. CDR1 and CDR2 (germline): MNHEY, SVGAGI. V gave up 4 bases and J gave up 2 bases, with 8 bases separating them. This CDR3 spans 13 amino acids.

CDR3 coding DNA: TGTGCCAGCAGCACCCGGGCCGGGACAGGGGGTAAGACCCTCCACTTT. This sequence encodes CASSTRAGTGGKTLHF. This chain uses TRBV7-2 with TRBJ1-6; 11 nucleotides agree with TRBD1. Germline V gene sequence: CDR1 SGHTA, CDR2 FQGNSA. CDR3 size: 16 residues. V was clipped by 5 bases and J by 14 bases; unmatched bases: 14.

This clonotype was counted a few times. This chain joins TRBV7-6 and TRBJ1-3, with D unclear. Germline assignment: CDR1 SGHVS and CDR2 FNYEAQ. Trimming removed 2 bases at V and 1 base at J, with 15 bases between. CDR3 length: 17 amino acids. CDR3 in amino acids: CASSLRVPDGSGNTIYF. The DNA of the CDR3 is TGTGCCAGCAGCTTAAGGGTCCCCGATGGGTCTGGAAACACCATATATTTT.

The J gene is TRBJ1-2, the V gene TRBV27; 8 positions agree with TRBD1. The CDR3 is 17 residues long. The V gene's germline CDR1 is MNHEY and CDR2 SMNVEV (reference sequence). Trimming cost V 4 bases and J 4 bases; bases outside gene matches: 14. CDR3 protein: CASSSITDRGTTYGYTF. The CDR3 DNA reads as TGTGCCAGCAGTTCCATCACCGACAGGGGAACGACCTATGGCTACACCTTC.

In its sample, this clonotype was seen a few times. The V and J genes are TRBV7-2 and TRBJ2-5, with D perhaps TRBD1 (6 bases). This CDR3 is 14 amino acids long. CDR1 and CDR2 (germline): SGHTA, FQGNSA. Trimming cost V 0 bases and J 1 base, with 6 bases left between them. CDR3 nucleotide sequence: TGTGCCAGCAGCTTAGCCAGGGGCCAAGAGACCCAGTACTTC. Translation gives CASSLARGQETQYF. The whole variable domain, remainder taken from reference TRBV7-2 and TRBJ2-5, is GAGVSQSPSNKVTEKGKDVELRCDPISGHTALYWYRQSLGQGLEFLIYFQGNSAPDKSGLPSDRFSAERTGGSVSTLTIQRTQQEDSAVYLCASSLARGQETQYFGPGTRLLVL.

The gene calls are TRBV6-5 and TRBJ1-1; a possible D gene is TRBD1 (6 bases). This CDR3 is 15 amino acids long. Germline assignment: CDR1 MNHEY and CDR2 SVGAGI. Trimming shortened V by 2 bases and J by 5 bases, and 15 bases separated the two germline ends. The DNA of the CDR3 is TGTGCCAGCAGTTACGCCAGGGGAATGCCAACTGAAGCTTTCTTT. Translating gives CASSYARGMPTEAFF.

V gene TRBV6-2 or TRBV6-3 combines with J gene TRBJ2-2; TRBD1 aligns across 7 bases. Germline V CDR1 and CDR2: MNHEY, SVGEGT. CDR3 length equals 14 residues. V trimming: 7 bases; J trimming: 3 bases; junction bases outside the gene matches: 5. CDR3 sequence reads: CASKGQADTGELFF. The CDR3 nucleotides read TGTGCCAGCAAAGGACAGGCAGACACCGGGGAGCTGTTTTTT.

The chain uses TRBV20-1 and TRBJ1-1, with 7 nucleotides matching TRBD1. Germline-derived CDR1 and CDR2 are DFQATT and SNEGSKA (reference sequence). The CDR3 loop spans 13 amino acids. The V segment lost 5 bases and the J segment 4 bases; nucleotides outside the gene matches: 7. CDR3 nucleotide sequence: TGCAGTGCTCCGACAGGGTGGGGCACTGAAGCTTTCTTT. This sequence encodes CSAPTGWGTEAFF.

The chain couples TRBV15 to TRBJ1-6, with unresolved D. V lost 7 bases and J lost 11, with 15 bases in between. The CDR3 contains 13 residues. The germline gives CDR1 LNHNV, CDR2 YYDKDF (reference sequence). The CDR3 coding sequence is TGTGCCACCACTCAGTCGGGGAGGGCACCCCTCCACTTT. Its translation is CATTQSGRAPLHF.

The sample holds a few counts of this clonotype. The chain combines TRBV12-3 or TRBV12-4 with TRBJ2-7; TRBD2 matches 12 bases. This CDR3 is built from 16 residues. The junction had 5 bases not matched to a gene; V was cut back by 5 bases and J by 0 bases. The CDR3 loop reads CASSPEGLAGSYEQYF. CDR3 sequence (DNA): TGTGCCAGCAGTCCAGAGGGACTAGCGGGCTCCTACGAGCAGTACTTC.

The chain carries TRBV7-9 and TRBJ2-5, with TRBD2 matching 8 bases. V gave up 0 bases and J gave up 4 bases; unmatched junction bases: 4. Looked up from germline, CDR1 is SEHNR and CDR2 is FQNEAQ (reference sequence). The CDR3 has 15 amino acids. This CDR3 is CASSLAGTRGETQYF. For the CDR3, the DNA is TGTGCCAGCAGCTTAGCCGGGACTAGAGGAGAGACCCAGTACTTC.

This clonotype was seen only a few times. The CDR3 coding sequence is TGCAGTGCTAATAGGGGGACCTCGAATCAGCCCCAGCATTTT. It translates to CSANRGTSNQPQHF. The rearrangement joins TRBV20-1 to TRBJ1-5; the D gene is possibly TRBD1 (6 bases). CDR1 DFQATT and CDR2 SNEGSKA come from the germline V gene (reference sequence). V lost 4 bases, J lost 4 bases, and 14 bases lay in between. The CDR3 consists of 14 residues.

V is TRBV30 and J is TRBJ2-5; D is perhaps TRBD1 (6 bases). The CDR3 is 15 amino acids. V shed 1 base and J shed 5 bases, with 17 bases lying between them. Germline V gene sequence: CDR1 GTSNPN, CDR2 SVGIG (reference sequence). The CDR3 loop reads CAWSAGAGVGETQYF. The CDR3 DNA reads TGTGCCTGGAGTGCCGGCGCAGGGGTCGGGGAGACCCAGTACTTC.

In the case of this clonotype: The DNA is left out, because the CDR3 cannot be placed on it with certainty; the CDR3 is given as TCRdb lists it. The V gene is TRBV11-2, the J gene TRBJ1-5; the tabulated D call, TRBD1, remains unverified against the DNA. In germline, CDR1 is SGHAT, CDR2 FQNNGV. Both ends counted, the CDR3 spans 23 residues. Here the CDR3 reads CASSFYICSAIQEGRNSNQPQHF.